Listed below are T cell receptor beta chains from one sample, sequenced in a study of identifying expanded T cells in peripheral blood. TCRdb's copy holds only in-frame clones and misses some; the assay was immunoSEQ multiplex PCR. The data contain tens of thousands of clones, about 87% of them singletons. Material for sequencing was blood. All receptors come from a person between 18 and 75 years old in good health. The CDR3 runs from the conserved cysteine through the conserved F or W. Clone size, where shown, is once, few, many, or a class for clones that have expanded.

clone size,V gene,J gene,CDR3 protein
.,TRBV7-6,TRBJ1-1,CASSLGSGHGEAFF
.,TRBV5-4,TRBJ2-5,CASSLPRRTQYF
.,TRBV6-1,TRBJ1-5,CASSERDVQPQHF
.,TRBV4-1,TRBJ2-3,CASSQVSGAGVLWRDTQYF
once,TRBV5-4,TRBJ2-1,CASSLRGSSYNEQFF
.,TRBV14,TRBJ1-3,CASRRGGTGLSGNTIYF
once,TRBV5-1,TRBJ1-2,CASSKDRGNYGYTF
.,TRBV28,TRBJ2-1,CASSTSGVGSYNEQFF
.,TRBV6-1,TRBJ1-1,CASSEVSGGAFF
few,TRBV30,TRBJ1-1,CAWSRGDSEAFF
.,TRBV5-5,TRBJ2-7,CASSLGPLARTYEQYF
.,TRBV4-2,TRBJ2-3,CASSQAGSGGPDTQYF
.,TRBV19,TRBJ1-1,CASSIVGANTEAFF
few,TRBV5-4,TRBJ2-7,CASSLPQGIEQYF
.,TRBV28,.,CASSRWGSPQGRDYEQYF
.,TRBV19,TRBJ2-2,CASSKGSLGTGELFF
.,TRBV27,TRBJ1-4,CAIPPGQGAVNEKLFF
.,TRBV27,TRBJ1-1,CASRSLSNTEAFF
once,TRBV6-5,TRBJ1-1,CASSYSPGRDTEAFF
.,TRBV9,TRBJ2-1,CASSPSGNEQFF
once,TRBV7-3,TRBJ2-1,CASSEGSGYNEQFF
once,TRBV19,TRBJ2-7,CASSRDRGTYEQYF
.,TRBV4-3,TRBJ2-7,CASSPGIGWQDYEQYF
.,TRBV27,TRBJ1-5,CASGGGINQPQHF
.,TRBV9,TRBJ1-5,CASSGGYSNQPQHF
.,TRBV27,TRBJ1-4,CASSLSPSTNEKLFF
.,TRBV15,TRBJ2-3,CATSRTADSDTQYF
.,TRBV6-5,TRBJ2-7,CASSLSGGSSYEQYF
.,TRBV6-5,TRBJ2-1,CASRGTSNEQFF
.,TRBV28,TRBJ1-3,CASSIDRDSGNTIYF